This T cell receptor beta chain was documented in a study of OX40 agonist ivuxolimab in advanced cancers. Study-level information: Patients enrolled in dose escalation were diagnosed with hepatocellular carcinoma, melanoma, renal cell or head and neck cancer.

CDR3 length: 13 residues. Germline assignment: CDR1 SGHAT and CDR2 FQNNGV. Between the trimmed V and J ends, which lost 1 base and 2 bases, there was a span of 6 bases. Produced via immunoSEQ multiplex PCR; TCRdb's table is partial and in-frame only. The data contain tens of thousands of clones, approximately 84% of them singletons. Autoimmune disease history or systemic immunosuppression excluded patients. Sample: CD4+ or CD8+ T cells sorted from blood, taken in a trial of the OX40 agonist ivuxolimab. The clonotype was recovered from an adult with an advanced solid tumor such as melanoma, head and neck, liver or kidney cancer. The chain has TRBV11-2 and TRBJ2-7; TRBD1 might be the D (5 bases). In nucleotides, the CDR3 is TGTGCCAGCAGCTTAGGCAGGGCCTACGAGCAGTACTTC. Its translation is CASSLGRAYEQYF. Supplemented by reference TRBV11-2 and TRBJ2-7, the full variable domain reads EAGVAQSPRYKIIEKRQSVAFWCNPISGHATLYWYQQILGQGPKLLIQFQNNGVVDDSQLPKDRFSAERLKGVDSTLKIQPAKLEDSAVYLCASSLGRAYEQYFGPGTRLTVT.